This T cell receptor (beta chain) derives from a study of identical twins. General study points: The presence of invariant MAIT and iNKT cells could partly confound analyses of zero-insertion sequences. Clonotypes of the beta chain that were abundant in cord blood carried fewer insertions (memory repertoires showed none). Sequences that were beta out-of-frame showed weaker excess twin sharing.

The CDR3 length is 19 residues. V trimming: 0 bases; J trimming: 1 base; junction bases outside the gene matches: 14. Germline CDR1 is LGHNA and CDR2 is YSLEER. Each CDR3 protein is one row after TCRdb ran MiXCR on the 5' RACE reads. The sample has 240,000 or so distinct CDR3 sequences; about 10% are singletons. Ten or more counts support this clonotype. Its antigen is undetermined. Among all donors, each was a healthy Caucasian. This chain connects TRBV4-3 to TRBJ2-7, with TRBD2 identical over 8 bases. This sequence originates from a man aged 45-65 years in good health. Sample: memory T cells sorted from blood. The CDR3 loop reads CASSQDLPTSGLGSYEQYF. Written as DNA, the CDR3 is TGCGCCAGCAGCCAAGATCTCCCCACTAGCGGCCTGGGTTCCTACGAGCAGTACTTC.